The 13 T cell receptor beta chains reported below all come from one sample, sequenced in a study of technical replicates of blood from several donors (dated by TCRdb to the late 2010s). The library came from the immunoSEQ multiplex PCR assay. The table comes from immuneACCESS by way of TCRdb, which keeps in-frame sequences with V and J called. Part of the clones is missing from these tables; in studies checked, under half for an unresolved V gene and the rest for unknown reasons. The sample table contains about 75,000 clones; only one count was recorded for around 97% of them. The ten largest make up under 0.35% of the sample. Sequences were obtained from T cells isolated from PBMCs. These receptors were obtained from a human donor in good health.

The chain links TRBV28 to TRBJ1-5; 7 nucleotides agree with TRBD1. The CDR3 is 16 residues long. Germline V gene lookup returns CDR1 MDHEN and CDR2 SYDVKM. V dropped 6 bases and J dropped 5; count of bases not matched to a gene: 13. The DNA of the CDR3 is TGTGCCAGCAGCCCCCCAGGGGGGCTGTTAGATCAGCCCCAGCATTTT. This translates into CASSPPGGLLDQPQHF.

The rearrangement joins TRBV11-2 to TRBJ2-1; 10 bases fit TRBD2. V lost 5 bases and J lost 6; bases outside the gene matches: 10. The CDR3 loop spans 16 amino acids. Germline V lookup: CDR1 SGHAT, CDR2 FQNNGV. The CDR3 here is CASSLRGSGRFNEQFF. As DNA, the CDR3 is TGTGCCAGCAGCCTCCGGGGTAGCGGGAGGTTCAATGAGCAGTTCTTC.

This sequence joins TRBV27 and TRBJ2-7; tentative D call: TRBD1 (6 bases). Deletions cut 6 bases from V and 3 bases from J, with 15 bases between. CDR3 size: 14 residues. Germline values: CDR1 MNHEY, CDR2 SMNVEV (reference sequence). CDR3 loop: CASRPGHRIYEQYF. The CDR3 DNA reads as TGTGCCAGCAGACCGGGACATCGAATCTACGAGCAGTACTTC.

The V call is TRBV2, the J call TRBJ2-7; 7 positions match TRBD2. This CDR3 contains 15 residues. V gave up 1 base and J gave up 5 bases; unmatched junction bases: 8. Germline CDR1 reads SNHLY; CDR2 reads FYNNEI. This chain's CDR3 is CASSEGFASGHEQYF. CDR3 nucleotides: TGTGCCAGCAGTGAAGGGTTTGCTAGCGGCCACGAGCAGTACTTC.

The genes are TRBV6-5 and TRBJ1-2; a possible D gene is TRBD1 (5 bases). This CDR3 contains 15 residues. V was pared by 6 bases and J by 4 bases, with 18 bases between. Germline CDR1 and CDR2: MNHEY and SVGAGI. The DNA for the CDR3 is TGTGCCAGCAGCCGGACTGGGGGGGAGCGCTATGGCTACACCTTC. It specifies CASSRTGGERYGYTF.

Here the CDR3 reads CASSFGTGGYEQYF. CDR3 DNA: TGTGCCAGCTCTTTCGGGACAGGGGGCTACGAGCAGTACTTC. This chain uses TRBV2 with TRBJ2-7; 11 positions agree with TRBD1. Germline V lookup: CDR1 SNHLY, CDR2 FYNNEI. The CDR3 contains 14 residues. J gave up 3 bases and V 8 bases, and 6 bases lay outside the gene matches.

The J gene is TRBJ1-1, the V gene TRBV30, with D perhaps TRBD1 (5 bases). Deletions cut 5 bases from V and 1 base from J, with 14 bases between. The CDR3 sequence is 14 residues long. The V gene's germline CDR1 is GTSNPN and CDR2 SVGIG (reference sequence). CDR3 nucleotides: TGTGCCTGGCATTACGACAGAGAGAACACTGAAGCTTTCTTT. It specifies CAWHYDRENTEAFF. The variable domain in full, completed from reference TRBV30 and TRBJ1-1, reads SQTIHQWPATLVQPVGSPLSLECTVEGTSNPNLYWYRQAAGRGLQLLFYSVGIGQISSEVPQNLSASRPQDRQFILSSKKLLLSDSGFYLCAWHYDRENTEAFFGQGTRLTVV.

The J gene is TRBJ2-3, the V gene TRBV6-6, with TRBD1 identical over 9 bases. After removal of 5 bases from V and 3 bases from J, the junction contained 9 bases not matched to a gene. The germline V gene has CDR1 MNHNY and CDR2 SVGAGI (reference sequence). This CDR3 spans 16 amino acids. The CDR3 region is CASSGSGTGITDTQYF. For the CDR3, the DNA is TGTGCCAGCAGTGGCTCCGGGACAGGGATTACAGATACGCAGTATTTT.

The rearrangement joins TRBV7-9 to TRBJ1-5; unclear D gene. Trimming took 3 bases from V and 6 from J, leaving 12 bases between them. This CDR3 spans 14 amino acids. CDR1 and CDR2 (germline): SEHNR, FQNEAQ (reference sequence). The CDR3 DNA reads as TGTGCCAGCAGCTTCGGAGGCTCTGGTCAGCCCCAGCATTTT. It codes for CASSFGGSGQPQHF. Full variable domain (rest looked up from reference TRBV7-9 and TRBJ1-5): DTGVSQNPRHKITKRGQNVTFRCDPISEHNRLYWYRQTLGQGPEFLTYFQNEAQLEKSRLLSDRFSAERPKGSFSTLEIQRTEQGDSAMYLCASSFGGSGQPQHFGDGTRLSIL.

A single count supports this clone. The chain recombines TRBV25-1 with TRBJ1-2; D remains unclear. The CDR3 is 16 residues long. Germline V gene data show CDR1 as MGHDK and CDR2 as SYGVNS. V was trimmed by 4 bases and J by 4 bases, leaving 19 bases between them. Here the CDR3 DNA reads TGTGCCAGCAGTGGCCTGACTAAGACGAAAAGCTATGGCTACACCTTC. Protein product: CASSGLTKTKSYGYTF.

This chain connects TRBV27 to TRBJ2-1, with TRBD2 matching 10 bases. The germline CDR1 and CDR2 sequences are MNHEY and SMNVEV (reference sequence). The CDR3 length is 15 residues. V dropped 5 bases and J dropped 5; count of bases not matched to a gene: 6. DNA for the CDR3: TGTGCCAGCAGTCTAGCGGGAGTAGTGCACAATGAGCAGTTCTTC. Amino acids: CASSLAGVVHNEQFF.

The CDR3 reads CASSLGGSNQPQHF. The DNA of the CDR3 is TGTGCCAGCAGTTTGGGAGGGAGCAATCAGCCCCAGCATTTT. This chain connects TRBV27 to TRBJ1-5; D not resolved. With 3 bases removed from V and 1 base from J, the gap between germline ends came to 7 bases. Germline V CDR1 and CDR2: MNHEY, SMNVEV (reference sequence). The CDR3 runs 14 residues.

The rearrangement uses TRBV29-1 and TRBJ2-2, with 7 bases aligning to TRBD1. CDR1 is SQVTM, CDR2 ANQGSEA, per germline. The junction had 3 bases not matched to a gene; V was cut back by 7 bases and J by 4 bases. The CDR3 has 12 residues. The CDR3 spells CSGGQSTGELFF. The CDR3 DNA is TGCAGCGGGGGACAGTCCACCGGGGAGCTGTTTTTT.